Presented here are 21 T cell receptor beta chains from one specimen sequenced in a study of identical twins. Each CDR3 protein is one row after TCRdb ran MiXCR on the 5' RACE reads. The sample lists hundreds of thousands of distinct CDR3 sequences, 20% to 25% occurring once. This sample was shared with a second study, whose subject was T cells expressing NK-cell markers.

The sample was CD4+ T cells sorted from blood. The receptors originated from a woman aged 18-30 years in good health.

The chain links TRBV5-1 to TRBJ2-7, with a tentative D call TRBD1 (6 bases). This CDR3 contains 15 residues. The germline CDR1 and CDR2 sequences are SGHRS and YFSETQ. V was shortened by 4 bases and J by 1 base, with 15 bases between the two germline ends. The CDR3, as DNA: TGCGCCAGCAGCCGAGGAATTGACAGGTCCTACGAGCAGTACTTC. It translates to CASSRGIDRSYEQYF.

The table lists this clonotype with a few counts. This rearrangement joins TRBV20-1 to TRBJ2-1; no reliable D call. Trimming shortened V by 5 bases and J by 5 bases, and 19 bases separated the two germline ends. In germline, CDR1 is DFQATT, CDR2 SNEGSKA (reference sequence). The CDR3 covers 15 residues. CDR3 in amino acids: CSAGDRRTGHNEQFF. The CDR3 coding sequence is TGCAGTGCTGGGGATAGGCGGACCGGTCACAATGAGCAGTTCTTC.

J is TRBJ2-7 and V is TRBV5-1; D possibly corresponds to TRBD2 (6 bases). V was clipped by 0 bases and J by 3 bases, with 13 bases between them. The CDR3 has 15 amino acids. Germline V CDR1 and CDR2: SGHRS, YFSETQ. The CDR3 sequence is CASSLVGIGGYEQYF. As DNA, the CDR3 is TGCGCCAGCAGCTTGGTGGGCATCGGGGGCTACGAGCAGTACTTC.

This clonotype has only a few counts. The chain uses TRBV7-9 and TRBJ2-1, with TRBD2 matching 7 bases. The CDR3 has 13 amino acids. The V gene's germline CDR1 is SEHNR and CDR2 FQNEAQ (reference sequence). V was clipped by 8 bases and J by 4 bases; unmatched bases: 5. CDR3: CASLASGYNEQFF. As DNA, the CDR3 is TGTGCCAGCTTGGCTAGCGGATACAATGAGCAGTTCTTC.

The chain carries TRBV10-3 and TRBJ2-7; D is perhaps TRBD2 (5 bases). Trimming took 3 bases from V and 2 from J, leaving 17 bases between them. Germline CDR1 is ENHRY and CDR2 is SYGVKD. CDR3 length: 16 amino acids. The CDR3 protein is CAISDPPGIGAYEQYF. The CDR3 DNA sequence: TGTGCCATCAGTGACCCTCCGGGGATCGGGGCCTACGAGCAGTACTTC.

This clonotype occurred a few times. The chain recombines TRBV7-9 with TRBJ1-1; D is unresolved. CDR1 SEHNR and CDR2 FQNEAQ come from the germline V gene (reference sequence). This CDR3 is 14 amino acids long. Trimming pared 5 bases from V and 0 bases from J, leaving 10 bases between. The CDR3, as DNA: TGTGCCAGCAGCCTACAGATTCTGAACACTGAAGCTTTCTTT. As protein: CASSLQILNTEAFF.

This clonotype has just a few counts. The V call is TRBV7-9, the J call TRBJ2-3; 8 positions agree with TRBD2. This CDR3 spans 13 amino acids. With 4 bases clipped from V and 13 bases from J, the junction kept 10 bases outside the gene matches. Germline V gene sequence: CDR1 SEHNR, CDR2 FQNEAQ (reference sequence). For the CDR3, the DNA is TGTGCCAGCAGCTCGGATATAGCGGGACATAAGTATTTT. Its translation is CASSSDIAGHKYF.

This clonotype showed up just a few times. The chain employs TRBV7-2 and TRBJ2-3; 10 positions agree with TRBD2. Germline lookup yields CDR1 SGHTA and CDR2 FQGNSA. The V segment lost 6 bases and the J segment 2 bases; nucleotides outside the gene matches: 8. This CDR3 has 16 residues. CDR3 protein: CASRLKAGGHTDTQYF. The CDR3 nucleotides are TGTGCCAGCAGGCTCAAAGCGGGGGGGCACACAGATACGCAGTATTTT.

In this sample, this clonotype turned up many times. This chain uses TRBV10-2 with TRBJ2-3; TRBD2 matches at 10 bases. The germline V gene has CDR1 WSHSY and CDR2 SAAADI. The V gene end was trimmed by 7 bases and the J gene end by 0 bases; junction bases not matched to a gene: 4. CDR3 length: 15 amino acids. The CDR3, as DNA: TGCGCCAGCAAGAGGACTAGCGGAAGCACAGATACGCAGTATTTT. Translated, it gives CASKRTSGSTDTQYF.

The chain couples TRBV11-2 to TRBJ2-1, with a possible D match to TRBD2 (6 bases). V lost 3 bases to trimming and J lost 3 bases, with 12 bases between them. The CDR3 is 15 residues long. Germline CDR1 is SGHAT and CDR2 is FQNNGV. DNA of the CDR3: TGTGCCAGCAGCTTGTATCCGGGGGACTACAATGAGCAGTTCTTC. It encodes CASSLYPGDYNEQFF.

The chain combines TRBV20-1 with TRBJ2-5, with a weak D call TRBD1 (6 bases). The CDR3 extends over 16 amino acids. The germline V gene encodes CDR1 DFQATT and CDR2 SNEGSKA (reference sequence). The V end was cut by 1 base, the J end by 7 bases, with 22 bases between. CDR3 region: CSARGVISARGGTQYF. CDR3 nucleotide sequence: TGCAGTGCTAGAGGGGTAATTAGCGCTAGAGGGGGGACCCAGTACTTC.

The chain employs TRBV5-1 and TRBJ1-3; 9 nucleotides align to TRBD1. Germline CDR1 and CDR2: SGHRS and YFSETQ. The trim removed 3 bases at V and 0 bases at J, leaving 4 bases unmatched. The CDR3 is made up of 16 amino acids. The CDR3 region has the DNA TGCGCCAGCAGCTCCCCGGACAGGGGCTCTGGAAACACCATATATTTT. Translation gives CASSSPDRGSGNTIYF.

The gene calls are TRBV5-1 and TRBJ2-1; 12 bases are a match to TRBD1. V lost 1 base and J lost 10; bases outside the gene matches: 12. CDR1 is SGHRS, CDR2 YFSETQ, per germline. CDR3 length equals 17 residues. CDR3 protein: CASSLNVGTGGSREQFF. The CDR3 DNA reads as TGCGCCAGCAGCTTGAATGTCGGGACAGGGGGCTCTCGGGAGCAGTTCTTC.

This clonotype was seen a handful of times. The junction shows a germline mismatch at one end, possibly a read error. CDR3 DNA sequence: TGTGCCAGCAGCTTCAGTTCTAGCGGGGCGGCCTATGAGCAGTACTTC. It encodes CASSFSSSGAAYEQYF. This chain uses TRBV7-2 with TRBJ2-7, with 9 bases fitting TRBD2. The CDR3 spans 16 residues. Germline V gene data show CDR1 as SGHTA and CDR2 as FQGNSA.

In DNA, the CDR3 is TGTGCCAGCATCGAGCAGGGGACCTACAATGAGCAGTTCTTC. Its protein product is CASIEQGTYNEQFF. The chain links TRBV28 to TRBJ2-1, with D perhaps matching TRBD1 (6 bases). CDR1 and CDR2 from the germline V gene are MDHEN and SYDVKM. This CDR3 is 14 amino acids long. Trimming removed 7 bases from V and 2 bases from J, with 12 bases in between.

This clonotype has more than one count but fewer than ten. This rearrangement joins TRBV12-3 or TRBV12-4 to TRBJ2-1; D is perhaps TRBD2 (5 bases). The CDR3 is made up of 15 amino acids. Trimming left V 3 bases short and J 8 bases short, with 17 bases between. CDR3 region: CASSLREGRYDEQFF. The CDR3 DNA follows: TGTGCCAGCAGTTTGAGAGAGGGAAGGTACGATGAGCAGTTCTTC.

V is TRBV6-5 and J is TRBJ2-1; no reliable D call. V lost 2 bases and J lost 2, with 16 bases in between. CDR3 size: 17 residues. Per the germline V gene, CDR1 is MNHEY and CDR2 is SVGAGI. The CDR3 sequence: CASSYQVDKPPYNEQFF. The CDR3 DNA reads TGTGCCAGCAGTTACCAAGTAGACAAACCCCCCTACAATGAGCAGTTCTTC.

The chain recombines TRBV12-5 with TRBJ1-1; D not resolved. CDR3 length: 13 residues. Per germline, CDR1 LGHNT and CDR2 FRNRAP. Trimming took 0 bases from V and 1 from J, leaving 3 bases between them. CDR3 coding DNA: TGTGCTAGTGGTTTGGTGCAGAACACTGAAGCTTTCTTT. As protein: CASGLVQNTEAFF.

This clonotype occurred a few times. V gene TRBV7-9 combines with J gene TRBJ1-2, with D possibly matching TRBD1 (6 bases). Germline V gene data show CDR1 as SEHNR and CDR2 as FQNEAQ (reference sequence). The germline V and J ends were trimmed by 3 bases and 7 bases, with 12 bases remaining between them. CDR3 length equals 13 residues. The CDR3 DNA follows: TGTGCCAGCAGCTTTGCACAGGGTAGTGGCTACACCTTC. Translated: CASSFAQGSGYTF.

This chain connects TRBV12-3 or TRBV12-4 to TRBJ2-2; 11 nucleotides align to TRBD2. CDR3 size: 17 residues. After removal of 3 bases from V and 3 bases from J, the junction contained 6 bases not matched to a gene. The CDR3 loop reads CASSFYLAGGYTGELFF. CDR3 coding DNA: TGTGCCAGCAGTTTTTACCTAGCGGGGGGCTACACCGGGGAGCTGTTTTTT.

Only a few counts were recorded for this clonotype. This chain connects TRBV29-1 to TRBJ2-2, with D tentatively TRBD1 (6 bases). The CDR3 extends over 12 amino acids. V lost 6 bases to trimming and J lost 6 bases, with 11 bases between them. The germline gives CDR1 SQVTM, CDR2 ANQGSEA. CDR3 protein: CSVNRVSGELFF. The CDR3 DNA follows: TGCAGCGTGAACAGGGTATCCGGGGAGCTGTTTTTT.